Each of the 14 T cell receptor beta chains below was sequenced from the same sample in a study of beta chain features in type 1 diabetes. Study conclusions and caveats: For Type 1 diabetes patients, all four CD4+ subsets carried TCRB CDR3s that were moderately but significantly shorter.

These receptors have no known antigen. Isolated RNA was reverse transcribed in full, so expressed TCRB transcripts were sequenced. Assay used: immunoSEQ multiplex PCR; TCRdb lists only in-frame clones, some missing. The sample consists of approximately 100,000 clones, under 30% of them appearing once. The sequenced sample consisted of central memory CD4+ T cells from blood. The receptors originated from a woman aged 18-29 years with type 1 diabetes.

The CDR3 DNA is TGTGCCAGCAGTGAGGGGCCTACTAGCCACAATGAGCAGTTCTTC. Residues: CASSEGPTSHNEQFF. The chain uses TRBV6-1 and TRBJ2-1; D is perhaps TRBD2 (6 bases). V gave up 3 bases and J gave up 5 bases, with 14 bases separating them. Per germline, CDR1 MNHNS and CDR2 SASEGT. The CDR3 has 15 residues.

V gene TRBV5-5 combines with J gene TRBJ2-1, with D uncertain. CDR3 length equals 16 residues. Trimming removed 0 bases from V and 5 bases from J, with 15 bases in between. Germline V gene lookup returns CDR1 SGHKS and CDR2 YYEKEE (reference sequence). In nucleotides, the CDR3 is TGTGCCAGCAGCTTGGGAGCCCAGCGTCTCGACAATGAGCAGTTCTTC. It codes for CASSLGAQRLDNEQFF.

This clone was recorded many times. This chain connects TRBV28 to TRBJ2-7; D gene uncertain. The V gene lost 6 bases and the J gene lost 10 bases, with 10 bases spanning the gap. Per the germline V gene, CDR1 is MDHEN and CDR2 is SYDVKM. This CDR3 is 10 amino acids long. CDR3 sequence reads: CASRKYTQYF. In DNA, the CDR3 is TGTGCCAGCAGGAAATACACCCAGTACTTC.

The J gene is TRBJ2-1, the V gene TRBV15; TRBD2 aligns across 9 bases. Germline CDR1 and CDR2: LNHNV and YYDKDF (reference sequence). The CDR3 contains 16 residues. J gave up 5 bases and V 2 bases, and 7 bases lay outside the gene matches. The CDR3: CATSRLRTSADNEQFF. Here the CDR3 DNA reads TGTGCCACCAGCAGACTAAGGACTAGCGCCGACAATGAGCAGTTCTTC.

The chain is built from TRBV11-2 and TRBJ2-1, with 7 positions matching TRBD1. Germline-derived CDR1 and CDR2 are SGHAT and FQNNGV. This CDR3 contains 13 residues. Trimming removed 4 bases from V and 8 bases from J; junction bases left unmatched: 5. CDR3 sequence: CASSSRDSYEQFF. CDR3 nucleotide sequence: TGTGCCAGCAGCTCCCGGGACAGTTATGAGCAGTTCTTC.

This chain joins TRBV5-6 and TRBJ2-1; 7 positions match TRBD1. This CDR3 is 15 amino acids long. With V trimmed by 5 bases and J by 3 bases, 8 bases remained unmatched. The V gene's germline CDR1 is SGHDT and CDR2 YYEEEE. The CDR3 DNA follows: TGTGCCAGCAGTGGGACCGGGACAGTCTACAATGAGCAGTTCTTC. Translated, it gives CASSGTGTVYNEQFF.

The chain links TRBV19 to TRBJ2-7; tentative D call: TRBD1 (6 bases). CDR3 length equals 14 residues. The germline V and J ends were trimmed by 5 bases and 1 base, with 12 bases remaining between them. CDR1 is LNHDA, CDR2 SQIVND, per germline (reference sequence). The CDR3 sequence is CASSEQQGSYEQYF. CDR3 in DNA: TGTGCCAGTAGTGAACAACAGGGTTCCTACGAGCAGTACTTC.

The J gene is TRBJ1-3, the V gene TRBV5-1; no definite D call. CDR1 SGHRS and CDR2 YFSETQ come from the germline V gene. The CDR3 totals 13 residues. V gave up 0 bases and J gave up 9 bases, with 10 bases separating them. CDR3 DNA: TGCGCCAGCAGCTTGGCCAATCGGGGCACCATATATTTT. This gives the protein CASSLANRGTIYF. Variable domain in full (rest from reference TRBV5-1 and TRBJ1-3): KAGVTQTPRYLIKTRGQQVTLSCSPISGHRSVSWYQQTPGQGLQFLFEYFSETQRNKGNFPGRFSGRQFSNSRSEMNVSTLELGDSALYLCASSLANRGTIYFGEGSWLTVV.

J is TRBJ2-7 and V is TRBV5-5; possible D gene TRBD2, 5 bases. The CDR3 runs 15 residues. V was pared by 4 bases and J by 6 bases, with 20 bases between. Per the germline V gene, CDR1 is SGHKS and CDR2 is YYEKEE (reference sequence). The CDR3 spells CASSPHNGVTGEQYF. CDR3 coding DNA: TGTGCCAGCAGCCCCCATAACGGGGTCACGGGCGAGCAGTACTTC.

This clone was counted between two and nine times. V and J are TRBV6-6 and TRBJ1-2; 12 bases map to TRBD1. The trim removed 7 bases at V and 8 bases at J, leaving 11 bases unmatched. Germline V gene lookup returns CDR1 MNHNY and CDR2 SVGAGI (reference sequence). CDR3 length: 15 amino acids. In DNA form, the CDR3 reads TGTGCCAGCAATTTCCGGGACAGGGGGCTTGAAGGCTACACCTTC. Translating it yields CASNFRDRGLEGYTF.

This chain uses TRBV27 with TRBJ2-5, with 12 bases aligning to TRBD2. CDR3 length equals 14 residues. Germline assignment: CDR1 MNHEY and CDR2 SMNVEV (reference sequence). The trim removed 11 bases at V and 4 bases at J, leaving 8 bases unmatched. Here the CDR3 DNA reads TGTGCCGGTCAACTAGCGGGAGGACGAGAGACCCAGTACTTC. Protein sequence: CAGQLAGGRETQYF.

The chain joins TRBV7-9 to TRBJ1-1; D might be TRBD1 (5 bases). Germline values: CDR1 SEHNR, CDR2 FQNEAQ (reference sequence). The ends were cut back, 8 bases at V and 4 bases at J, with 17 bases in the middle. The CDR3 is 14 residues long. CDR3 protein: CASVLGDGGTEAFF. As DNA, the CDR3 is TGTGCCAGCGTTCTAGGGGACGGGGGCACTGAAGCTTTCTTT.

This clone was found a few times. The chain carries TRBV29-1 and TRBJ1-1; D is uncertain. The CDR3 sequence is 10 residues long. Germline V CDR1 and CDR2: SQVTM, ANQGSEA. V lost 5 bases and J lost 7, with 8 bases in between. This CDR3 is CSVREFEAFF. Here the CDR3 DNA reads TGCAGCGTTCGGGAGTTTGAAGCTTTCTTT.

This clone was counted a few times. V and J are TRBV5-1 and TRBJ1-5; tentative D call: TRBD1 (6 bases). The CDR3 is 14 residues long. Trimming stripped 2 bases from V and 5 bases from J, with 11 bases between. Germline CDR1 reads SGHRS; CDR2 reads YFSETQ. The CDR3 loop reads CASSLTGLDQPQHF. DNA of the CDR3: TGCGCCAGCAGCTTAACAGGGCTGGATCAGCCCCAGCATTTT.